These 17 T cell receptor beta chains share one sample of origin, sequenced in a study of response to subunit inactivated influenza vaccine (dated by TCRdb to the late 2010s). Library preparation used RT-PCR. For sequencing, an Illumina HiSeq 2500 was employed. TCRdb handled the public reads itself, with Q25 trimming in fastp and clone calling in MiXCR, and kept productive beta chains. A single entry per CDR3 protein holds the most common genes and DNA from its merged rows. For this sample there are around 320,000 distinct CDR3 sequences; 22% appear just once. About a tenth of the sample is in the top ten clones. Source: PBMCs from blood, taken approximately 20 months after vaccination. All receptors come from a man in his fifties or sixties who received an inactivated influenza vaccine. Donor details come from another sample of the same person, matched by shared clones.

The rearrangement links TRBV6-5 to TRBJ1-2; unclear D gene. CDR3 length equals 15 residues. CDR1 is MNHEY and CDR2 is SVGAGI in the germline V gene. V was cut by 2 bases and J by 2 bases, with 12 bases left in between. Here the CDR3 DNA reads TGTGCCAGCAGTTACGTTCCGGCCCTCAACTATGGCTACACCTTC. Amino acids: CASSYVPALNYGYTF.

This clonotype was observed a few times. CDR3 in amino acids: CASSDTSYTQYF. CDR3 in DNA: TGTGCCAGCAGTGACACCTCCTATACGCAGTATTTT. This chain uses TRBV2 with TRBJ2-3; D not resolved. This CDR3 spans 12 amino acids. V lost 3 bases to trimming and J lost 7 bases, with 8 bases between them. Per germline, CDR1 SNHLY and CDR2 FYNNEI.

This clonotype was seen a handful of times. Here the CDR3 DNA reads TGTGCCAGCAGCAAAGGACAGGGCTCCTACGAGCAGTACTTC. Amino acid sequence: CASSKGQGSYEQYF. The chain joins TRBV7-9 to TRBJ2-7, with TRBD1 matching over 8 bases. The germline V gene has CDR1 SEHNR and CDR2 FQNEAQ (reference sequence). V trimming: 5 bases; J trimming: 0 bases; junction bases outside the gene matches: 3. The CDR3 is made up of 14 amino acids.

This clonotype showed up just a few times. This rearrangement joins TRBV7-6 to TRBJ2-1, with TRBD1 matching over 9 bases. The CDR3 is made up of 16 amino acids. V was clipped by 5 bases and J by 5 bases; unmatched bases: 10. The germline CDR1 and CDR2 sequences are SGHVS and FNYEAQ. In nucleotides, the CDR3 is TGTGCCAGCAGCCAGGACAGGGGAAAGTTCCACAATGAGCAGTTCTTC. This encodes CASSQDRGKFHNEQFF.

V and J are TRBV7-2 and TRBJ2-5; D uncertain. The CDR3 is made up of 14 amino acids. The V gene lost 3 bases and the J gene lost 1 base, with 9 bases spanning the gap. The germline V gene has CDR1 SGHTA and CDR2 FQGNSA. The CDR3 DNA follows: TGTGCCAGCAGCTTTTTTGCATCCCAAGAGACCCAGTACTTC. This gives the protein CASSFFASQETQYF.

Note on this clonotype: Relative to the germline gene, one junction end is altered; a read error may explain this. The gene calls are TRBV27 and TRBJ1-5; D ambiguous. CDR1 and CDR2 from the germline V gene are MNHEY and SMNVEV (reference sequence). This CDR3 has 13 amino acids. DNA of the CDR3: TGTGCCGGCAGTCCGTATATGGATCAGCCCCAGCATTTT. Protein product: CAGSPYMDQPQHF.

The table lists this clonotype with many counts. The chain couples TRBV5-6 to TRBJ2-7, with TRBD1 matching 11 bases. V was clipped by 4 bases and J by 3 bases; unmatched bases: 3. CDR3 size: 14 residues. CDR1 is SGHDT and CDR2 is YYEEEE in the germline V gene. The CDR3 region is CASSLGTGGYEQYF. Written as DNA, the CDR3 is TGTGCCAGCAGCCTCGGGACAGGGGGCTACGAGCAGTACTTC.

The table lists this clonotype with a few counts. V is TRBV11-2 and J is TRBJ2-3; no firm D call. The CDR3 has 13 amino acids. Trimming shortened V by 5 bases and J by 5 bases, and 11 bases separated the two germline ends. CDR1 SGHAT and CDR2 FQNNGV come from the germline V gene. The CDR3 loop reads CASSRPVGDTQYF. CDR3 DNA sequence: TGTGCCAGCAGCCGACCGGTAGGAGATACGCAGTATTTT.

This clonotype was observed a handful of times. The chain recombines TRBV18 with TRBJ2-7; 8 nucleotides match TRBD1. J was trimmed by 1 base and V by 0 bases; bases with no gene match: 5. The CDR3 loop spans 16 amino acids. CDR1 is KGHSH and CDR2 is LQKENI in the germline V gene. The CDR3 reads CASSPPGTGLSYEQYF. Written as DNA, the CDR3 is TGTGCCAGCTCACCACCGGGGACAGGCCTTTCCTACGAGCAGTACTTC.

CDR3 DNA sequence: TGTGCCAGCATTAACTCGAACGGGGGGAGAGCTTTCTTT. This encodes CASINSNGGRAFF. The chain links TRBV28 to TRBJ1-1, with D possibly TRBD1 on 5 matching bases. Trimming took off 7 bases at V and 10 bases at J, with 19 bases between the two ends. The CDR3 is made up of 13 amino acids. Germline CDR1 is MDHEN and CDR2 is SYDVKM.

The sample holds a few counts of this clonotype. The chain uses TRBV30 and TRBJ1-1, with D uncertain. CDR1 is GTSNPN, CDR2 SVGIG, per germline (reference sequence). The CDR3 runs to 14 residues. V was shortened by 1 base and J by 2 bases, with 11 bases between the two germline ends. CDR3 loop: CAWSAGFLNTEAFF. The CDR3, as DNA: TGTGCCTGGAGTGCTGGTTTTTTAAACACTGAAGCTTTCTTT. Full variable domain (missing parts from reference TRBV30 and TRBJ1-1): SQTIHQWPATLVQPVGSPLSLECTVEGTSNPNLYWYRQAAGRGLQLLFYSVGIGQISSEVPQNLSASRPQDRQFILSSKKLLLSDSGFYLCAWSAGFLNTEAFFGQGTRLTVV.

This clonotype was detected only a few times. This rearrangement joins TRBV5-4 to TRBJ2-7, with a possible D match to TRBD2 (5 bases). V was shortened by 0 bases and J by 6 bases, with 16 bases between the two germline ends. The germline gives CDR1 SGHNT, CDR2 YYREEE (reference sequence). This CDR3 comprises 15 residues. DNA for the CDR3: TGTGCCAGCAGCTTGGGTGCGGGTGCGGCCTCCGAGCAGTACTTC. Translation gives CASSLGAGAASEQYF.

About this clonotype itself: Because the CDR3 is missing its conserved closing phenylalanine or tryptophan, this is likely a read error. The gene calls are TRBV6-5 and TRBJ1-4; D is unresolved. This CDR3 has 15 amino acids. V was cut by 2 bases and J by 0 bases, with 7 bases left in between. CDR1 is MNHEY and CDR2 is SVGAGI in the germline V gene. DNA of the CDR3: TGTGCCAGCAGTTACGGTCCTGCAACTAATGAAAAACTGTTTTTG. Amino acids: CASSYGPATNEKLFL.

This clonotype was counted between two and nine times. The chain recombines TRBV5-5 with TRBJ1-1; 7 bases line up with TRBD1. In germline, CDR1 is SGHKS, CDR2 YYEKEE (reference sequence). J was trimmed by 4 bases and V by 5 bases; bases with no gene match: 8. The CDR3 sequence is 14 residues long. This CDR3 reads CASRQEGAVTEAFF. The CDR3 DNA reads as TGTGCCAGCAGGCAAGAGGGGGCTGTCACTGAAGCTTTCTTT.

The rearrangement joins TRBV27 to TRBJ1-2; TRBD1 matches 7 bases. Germline assignment: CDR1 MNHEY and CDR2 SMNVEV (reference sequence). J was trimmed by 3 bases and V by 6 bases; bases with no gene match: 4. CDR3 length: 13 amino acids. CDR3 sequence reads: CASSTTGDYGYTF. DNA for the CDR3: TGTGCCAGCAGCACAACAGGGGACTATGGCTACACCTTC.

This clonotype was seen at least ten times. The chain joins TRBV7-9 to TRBJ1-2, with D possibly TRBD1 on 5 matching bases. V lost 3 bases and J 10 bases, leaving 12 bases between the germline ends. This CDR3 region has 12 residues. In germline, CDR1 is SEHNR, CDR2 FQNEAQ (reference sequence). CDR3 sequence reads: CASSFDSGLYTF. DNA for the CDR3: TGTGCCAGCAGCTTCGACAGCGGACTCTACACCTTC.

V is TRBV7-9 and J is TRBJ2-5; D is undetermined. V was pared by 2 bases and J by 2 bases, with 12 bases between. Looked up from germline, CDR1 is SEHNR and CDR2 is FQNEAQ (reference sequence). The CDR3 contains 15 residues. This chain's CDR3 is CASSLLPEWQETQYF. DNA for the CDR3: TGTGCCAGCAGCTTACTCCCGGAGTGGCAAGAGACCCAGTACTTC.